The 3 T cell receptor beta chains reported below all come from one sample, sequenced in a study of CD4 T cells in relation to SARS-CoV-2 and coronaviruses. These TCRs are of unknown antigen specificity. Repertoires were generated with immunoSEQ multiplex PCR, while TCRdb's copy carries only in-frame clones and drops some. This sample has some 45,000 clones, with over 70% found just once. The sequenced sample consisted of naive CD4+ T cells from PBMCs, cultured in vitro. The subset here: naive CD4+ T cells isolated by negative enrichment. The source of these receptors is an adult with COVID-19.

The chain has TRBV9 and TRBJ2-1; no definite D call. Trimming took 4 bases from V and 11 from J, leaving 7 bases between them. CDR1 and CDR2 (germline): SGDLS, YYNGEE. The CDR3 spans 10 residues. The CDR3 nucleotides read TGTGCCAGCAGCAGGCCCCAGCAGTTCTTC. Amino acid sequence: CASSRPQQFF.

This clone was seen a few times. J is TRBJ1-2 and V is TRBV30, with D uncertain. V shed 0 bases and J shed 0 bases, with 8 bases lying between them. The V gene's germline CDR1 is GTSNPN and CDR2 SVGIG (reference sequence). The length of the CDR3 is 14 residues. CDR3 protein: CAWSVRNPNYGYTF. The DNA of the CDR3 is TGTGCCTGGAGTGTACGGAACCCTAACTATGGCTACACCTTC.

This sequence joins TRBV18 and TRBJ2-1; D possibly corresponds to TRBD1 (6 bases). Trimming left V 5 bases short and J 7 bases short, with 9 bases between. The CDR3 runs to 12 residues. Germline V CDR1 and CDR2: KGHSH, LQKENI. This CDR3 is CASSGGTNEQFF. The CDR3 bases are TGTGCCAGCTCAGGTGGGACAAATGAGCAGTTCTTC.